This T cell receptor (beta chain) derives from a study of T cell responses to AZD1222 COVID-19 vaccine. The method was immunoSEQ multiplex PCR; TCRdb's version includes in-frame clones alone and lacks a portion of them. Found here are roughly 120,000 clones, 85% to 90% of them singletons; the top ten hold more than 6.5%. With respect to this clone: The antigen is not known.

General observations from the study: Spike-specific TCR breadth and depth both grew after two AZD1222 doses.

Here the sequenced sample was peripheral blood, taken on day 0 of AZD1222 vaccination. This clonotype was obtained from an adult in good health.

CDR3 protein: CASRDGLAGDGGWVLGFYEQYF. CDR3 sequence (DNA): TGTGCCAGCAGAGACGGACTAGCGGGAGATGGTGGATGGGTTCTGGGGTTCTACGAGCAGTACTTC. The gene calls are TRBV6-4 and TRBJ2-7; 13 bases line up with TRBD2. The V gene end was trimmed by 6 bases and the J gene end by 3 bases; junction bases not matched to a gene: 26. This CDR3 comprises 22 residues. Germline assignment: CDR1 MRHNA and CDR2 SNTAGT.